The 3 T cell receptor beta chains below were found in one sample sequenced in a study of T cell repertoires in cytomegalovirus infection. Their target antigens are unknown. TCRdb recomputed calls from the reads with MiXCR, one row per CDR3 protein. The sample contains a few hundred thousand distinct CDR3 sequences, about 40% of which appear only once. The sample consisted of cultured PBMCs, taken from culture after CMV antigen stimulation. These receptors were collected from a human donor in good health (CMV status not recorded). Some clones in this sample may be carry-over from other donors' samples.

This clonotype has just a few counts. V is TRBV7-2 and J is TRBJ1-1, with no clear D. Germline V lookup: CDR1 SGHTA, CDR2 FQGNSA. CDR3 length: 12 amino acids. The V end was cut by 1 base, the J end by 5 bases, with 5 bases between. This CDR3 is CASSLGETEAFF. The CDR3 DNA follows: TGTGCCAGCAGCTTAGGGGAAACTGAAGCTTTCTTT.

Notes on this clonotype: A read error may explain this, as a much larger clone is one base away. The CDR3 DNA reads as TGTGCCAGCAGCTTACAGGGGTCTAATGAAAAACTGTTTTTT. Its protein product is CASSLQGSNEKLFF. The chain couples TRBV7-2 to TRBJ1-4; the D gene is possibly TRBD1 (6 bases). This CDR3 has 14 amino acids. Germline CDR1 and CDR2: SGHTA and FQGNSA. Trimming removed 2 bases at V and 3 bases at J, with 7 bases between.

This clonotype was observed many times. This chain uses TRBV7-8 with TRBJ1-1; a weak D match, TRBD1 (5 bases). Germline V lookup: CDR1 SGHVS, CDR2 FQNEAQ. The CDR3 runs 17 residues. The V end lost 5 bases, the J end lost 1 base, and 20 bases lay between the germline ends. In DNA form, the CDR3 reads TGTGCCAGCAGCCCCCCTCCCGCCGGGACCCCGAACACTGAAGCTTTCTTT. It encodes CASSPPPAGTPNTEAFF. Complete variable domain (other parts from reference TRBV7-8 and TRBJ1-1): GAGVSQSPRYKVAKRGQDVALRCDPISGHVSLFWYQQALGQGPEFLTYFQNEAQLDKSGLPSDRFFAERPEGSVSTLKIQRTQQEDSAVYLCASSPPPAGTPNTEAFFGQGTRLTVV.